The 28 T cell receptor beta chains reported below all come from one sample, sequenced in a study of T cell repertoires in cytomegalovirus infection. TCRdb processed the reads anew with MiXCR; each CDR3 protein has one entry. This table holds almost 500,000 distinct CDR3 sequences, roughly 12% found once. The sample consisted of PBMCs. These receptors all come from a human donor in good health (CMV status not recorded). Some clones in this sample may be carry-over from other donors' samples.

This clonotype showed up many times. This sequence joins TRBV7-9 and TRBJ2-5, with D possibly being TRBD1 or TRBD2 (6 bases each). V shed 7 bases and J shed 2 bases, with 14 bases lying between them. This CDR3 contains 14 residues. From germline, CDR1 is SEHNR and CDR2 FQNEAQ (reference sequence). The CDR3 DNA follows: TGTGCCAGCATCTCAGGGGACTTTCAAGAGACCCAGTACTTC. Amino acid sequence: CASISGDFQETQYF.

The V gene is TRBV6-2 or TRBV6-3, the J gene TRBJ2-7; unclear D gene. Germline CDR1 MNHEY, CDR2 SVGEGT. The V end was cut by 6 bases, the J end by 3 bases, with 21 bases between. The length of the CDR3 is 16 residues. This CDR3 reads CASRHPYRLRNYEQYF. As DNA, the CDR3 is TGTGCCAGCAGACATCCTTATCGCCTCAGGAACTACGAGCAGTACTTC.

The sample holds a few counts of this clonotype. The J gene is TRBJ2-2, the V gene TRBV2; 8 nucleotides align to TRBD1. In germline, CDR1 is SNHLY, CDR2 FYNNEI. J lost 3 bases, V lost 6 bases, and 3 bases had no gene match. CDR3 length: 14 amino acids. The CDR3 loop is CASRTGDYTGELFF. As DNA, the CDR3 is TGTGCCAGCAGGACAGGGGATTACACCGGGGAGCTGTTTTTT.

This clonotype has ten or more counts. The chain employs TRBV28 and TRBJ1-6; 10 bases line up with TRBD1. Germline CDR1 MDHEN, CDR2 SYDVKM. The CDR3 contains 15 residues. V lost 5 bases and J lost 7; bases outside the gene matches: 5. The CDR3, as DNA: TGTGCCAGCAGTAAGAGACAGGGGGCGAATTCACCCCTCCACTTT. This sequence encodes CASSKRQGANSPLHF.

This clonotype was seen many times. CDR3 residues: CSAQTGLTYGYTF. In nucleotides, the CDR3 is TGCAGTGCACAAACAGGGCTTACCTATGGCTACACCTTC. The J gene is TRBJ1-2, the V gene TRBV20-1, with D maybe TRBD1 (6 bases). V lost 6 bases and J lost 4, with 15 bases in between. The CDR3 totals 13 residues. The germline CDR1 and CDR2 sequences are DFQATT and SNEGSKA (reference sequence).

This clonotype has only a few counts. J is TRBJ2-5 and V is TRBV28; 13 bases match TRBD2. Germline trimming cut 6 bases from V and 6 bases from J; bases unmatched to any gene: 4. Germline V gene data show CDR1 as MDHEN and CDR2 as SYDVKM. The CDR3 runs 14 residues. CDR3 sequence reads: CASSRTSGSKTQYF. The CDR3 nucleotides are TGTGCCAGCAGCCGGACTAGCGGGAGCAAGACCCAGTACTTC.

This clonotype was observed a few times. The CDR3 loop reads CASGLASYEQYF. Here the CDR3 DNA reads TGTGCCAGCGGTCTGGCGTCCTACGAGCAGTACTTC. This chain joins TRBV2 and TRBJ2-7; no clear D. The germline gives CDR1 SNHLY, CDR2 FYNNEI. This CDR3 has 12 amino acids. Trimming took off 8 bases at V and 1 base at J, with 9 bases between the two ends. The whole variable domain, remainder taken from reference TRBV2 and TRBJ2-7, is EPEVTQTPSHQVTQMGQEVILRCVPISNHLYFYWYRQILGQKVEFLVSFYNNEISEKSEIFDDQFSVERPDGSNFTLKIRSTKLEDSAMYFCASGLASYEQYFGPGTRLTVT.

This clonotype came up many times. The chain combines TRBV7-3 with TRBJ2-1, with 8 bases that match TRBD1. Germline V gene sequence: CDR1 SGHTA, CDR2 FQGTGA. The CDR3 spans 17 residues. Unmatched junction bases numbered 8, after V lost 0 bases and J lost 4 bases. This CDR3 is CASSLTAPGQVYNEQFF. The CDR3 nucleotides read TGTGCCAGCAGCTTAACGGCTCCGGGACAGGTATACAATGAGCAGTTCTTC.

Many counts were recorded for this clonotype. The J gene is TRBJ2-2, the V gene TRBV5-4; 8 bases are a match to TRBD1. The CDR3 runs to 15 residues. Germline V gives CDR1 SGHNT, CDR2 YYREEE (reference sequence). V lost 5 bases to trimming and J lost 5 bases; unmatched junction nucleotides: 8. CDR3 sequence (DNA): TGTGCCAGCAGACTACTGACAGGGGAAACCGGGGAGCTGTTTTTT. As protein: CASRLLTGETGELFF.

This clonotype came up many times. The chain carries TRBV11-3 and TRBJ2-1; TRBD2 matches at 11 bases. The CDR3 is made up of 15 amino acids. The V and J ends lost 6 bases and 7 bases, in that order; junction bases with no gene match: 8. The germline V gene encodes CDR1 SGHNT and CDR2 YENEEA. In DNA, the CDR3 is TGTGCCAGCAGTTCAGTAGCGGGAGGGATGAATGAGCAGTTCTTC. Translation: CASSSVAGGMNEQFF.

The rearrangement uses TRBV15 and TRBJ1-5, with TRBD1 identical over 7 bases. V lost 4 bases and J lost 2; bases outside the gene matches: 8. Germline V CDR1 and CDR2: LNHNV, YYDKDF (reference sequence). The CDR3 has 16 amino acids. The CDR3 DNA is TGTGCCACCAGCAACAGGCAGGGGGATGGCAATCAGCCCCAGCATTTT. Its translation is CATSNRQGDGNQPQHF.

This clonotype has a handful of counts. The V and J genes are TRBV3-1 and TRBJ2-1; TRBD2 matches at 8 bases. This CDR3 is 17 amino acids long. Germline CDR1 and CDR2: LGHDT and YNNKEL (reference sequence). The J segment lost 7 bases and the V segment lost 2 bases, leaving 13 bases of the junction unmatched. Here the CDR3 reads CASSQISGTRGQNEQFF. CDR3 bases: TGTGCCAGCAGCCAAATAAGCGGGACTAGGGGTCAAAATGAGCAGTTCTTC.

This clonotype has ten or more counts. The V gene is TRBV5-1, the J gene TRBJ1-4; possible D gene TRBD1, 5 bases. Germline assignment: CDR1 SGHRS and CDR2 YFSETQ. The CDR3 length is 16 residues. V lost 0 bases and J lost 1, with 10 bases in between. In DNA form, the CDR3 reads TGCGCCAGCAGCTTGGAGTCGGGGGGAACTAATGAAAAACTGTTTTTT. Residues: CASSLESGGTNEKLFF.

This clonotype was observed many times. The genes are TRBV9 and TRBJ2-7, with D unclear. Trimming left V 0 bases short and J 1 base short, with 11 bases between. Germline lookup yields CDR1 SGDLS and CDR2 YYNGEE. The CDR3 sequence is 15 residues long. DNA of the CDR3: TGTGCCAGCAGCGTAGCGGGTACATCTTCCTACGAGCAGTACTTC. It translates to CASSVAGTSSYEQYF.

This clonotype showed up many times. This sequence joins TRBV15 and TRBJ2-7; 7 nucleotides line up with TRBD1. The germline V gene has CDR1 LNHNV and CDR2 YYDKDF (reference sequence). The V and J ends lost 3 bases and 3 bases, in that order; junction bases with no gene match: 11. The CDR3 has 16 amino acids. The CDR3 reads CATSSSPGQRYYEQYF. The DNA of the CDR3 is TGTGCCACCAGCAGCAGTCCGGGACAGAGATACTACGAGCAGTACTTC. The full variable domain, completed using reference TRBV15 and TRBJ2-7, is DAMVIQNPRYQVTQFGKPVTLSCSQTLNHNVMYWYQQKSSQAPKLLFHYYDKDFNNEADTPDNFQSRRPNTSFCFLDIRSPGLGDTAMYLCATSSSPGQRYYEQYFGPGTRLTVT.

This clonotype was seen repeatedly, ten times or more. The rearrangement uses TRBV6-1 and TRBJ2-1, with 10 bases aligning to TRBD2. This CDR3 is 16 amino acids long. The J segment lost 8 bases and the V segment lost 0 bases, leaving 7 bases of the junction unmatched. From germline, CDR1 is MNHNS and CDR2 SASEGT. CDR3 DNA: TGTGCCAGCAGTGAAGCGGCTAGCGGGAGAGGGGATGAGCAGTTCTTC. This encodes CASSEAASGRGDEQFF.

The genes are TRBV28 and TRBJ2-2; a weak D match, TRBD1 (6 bases). With 5 bases removed from V and 4 bases from J, the gap between germline ends came to 23 bases. CDR3 length: 18 residues. The germline CDR1 and CDR2 sequences are MDHEN and SYDVKM. The CDR3 loop is CASSQVGSTGSPTGELFF. CDR3 nucleotides: TGTGCCAGCAGTCAGGTGGGCTCGACAGGATCCCCCACCGGGGAGCTGTTTTTT.

The V call is TRBV10-3, the J call TRBJ1-2, with 8 nucleotides matching TRBD1. The V gene's germline CDR1 is ENHRY and CDR2 SYGVKD. V dropped 3 bases and J dropped 4; count of bases not matched to a gene: 7. This CDR3 is 15 amino acids long. CDR3 protein: CAISDAGGSIYGYTF. CDR3 DNA sequence: TGTGCCATCAGTGATGCAGGGGGCTCGATCTATGGCTACACCTTC.

This clonotype was seen a few times. The DNA for the CDR3 is TGTGCCACCTCCCGACGGAACACTGAAGCTTTCTTT. Translating it yields CATSRRNTEAFF. J is TRBJ1-1 and V is TRBV12-3 or TRBV12-4; D unresolved. V was pared by 10 bases and J by 1 base, with 10 bases between. The CDR3 sequence is 12 residues long.

This clonotype was picked up many times. This rearrangement joins TRBV11-2 to TRBJ2-3; D is undetermined. V was cut by 0 bases and J by 2 bases, with 6 bases left in between. Germline V gene data show CDR1 as SGHAT and CDR2 as FQNNGV. The length of the CDR3 is 14 residues. CDR3 region: CASSLDRTTDTQYF. CDR3 nucleotides: TGTGCCAGCAGCTTAGATCGTACCACAGATACGCAGTATTTT.

This clonotype was detected many times. The J gene is TRBJ2-5, the V gene TRBV19; D is perhaps TRBD2 (5 bases). Germline CDR1 and CDR2: LNHDA and SQIVND (reference sequence). The CDR3 is made up of 14 amino acids. The V and J ends lost 1 base and 5 bases respectively, with 11 bases between them. CDR3: CASSIAGTPETQYF. CDR3 nucleotide sequence: TGTGCCAGTAGTATAGCGGGAACCCCCGAGACCCAGTACTTC.

This clonotype was recorded many times. The chain links TRBV5-6 to TRBJ2-7, with 7 bases matching TRBD2. In germline, CDR1 is SGHDT, CDR2 YYEEEE. The junction had 11 bases not matched to a gene; V was cut back by 3 bases and J by 5 bases. The CDR3 is 15 residues long. Here the CDR3 reads CASSYAPRGSNEQYF. CDR3 nucleotides: TGTGCCAGCAGCTACGCTCCGCGGGGGAGCAACGAGCAGTACTTC.

This clonotype was seen many times. The rearrangement links TRBV7-8 to TRBJ1-1, with D tentatively TRBD1 (5 bases). CDR1 is SGHVS, CDR2 FQNEAQ, per germline. This CDR3 has 15 residues. V dropped 3 bases and J dropped 3 bases, with 14 bases sitting between them. The CDR3 DNA is TGTGCCAGCAGCTTCTTGGGGGGTTTCGACACTGAAGCTTTCTTT. This gives the protein CASSFLGGFDTEAFF.

This clonotype showed up many times. V usage is TRBV7-6 and J usage is TRBJ2-4, with 11 bases lining up with TRBD2. V lost 2 bases and J lost 0; bases outside the gene matches: 6. This CDR3 is built from 18 residues. Per germline, CDR1 SGHVS and CDR2 FNYEAQ. The CDR3 nucleotides are TGTGCCAGCAGCTTACCACCCACTAGCGGGGGAGCCAAAAACATTCAGTACTTC. It translates to CASSLPPTSGGAKNIQYF.

This clonotype was seen repeatedly, ten times or more. The chain has TRBV29-1 and TRBJ2-1, with 7 bases lining up with TRBD2. V lost 7 bases to trimming and J lost 1 base; unmatched junction nucleotides: 22. The CDR3 length is 19 residues. In germline, CDR1 is SQVTM, CDR2 ANQGSEA. The CDR3 DNA reads as TGCAGCGCCCACACTCGTCGGCCTAGCGGCAAATCGTCCTACAATGAGCAGTTCTTC. It yields the protein CSAHTRRPSGKSSYNEQFF.

The chain uses TRBV2 and TRBJ1-1; D not certain. V lost 4 bases, J lost 0 bases, and 9 bases lay in between. Germline-derived CDR1 and CDR2 are SNHLY and FYNNEI. This CDR3 comprises 14 residues. The DNA for the CDR3 is TGTGCCAGCAGTGTGGCCGCTCTGAACACTGAAGCTTTCTTT. Protein product: CASSVAALNTEAFF.

This clonotype was detected ten times or more. The chain combines TRBV28 with TRBJ2-7; 14 nucleotides match TRBD2. With V trimmed by 5 bases and J by 5 bases, 23 bases remained unmatched. Germline lookup yields CDR1 MDHEN and CDR2 SYDVKM. The CDR3 has 21 residues. The DNA of the CDR3 is TGTGCCAGCAGTCTCCCACACCCTTGGACTAGCGGGAGGACCGAGGGCCACGAGCAGTACTTC. Encoded protein: CASSLPHPWTSGRTEGHEQYF.

This clonotype was counted at least ten times. V usage is TRBV7-2 and J usage is TRBJ1-1; D remains unclear. V was shortened by 6 bases and J by 4 bases, with 18 bases between the two germline ends. This CDR3 spans 15 amino acids. Germline values: CDR1 SGHTA, CDR2 FQGNSA. In DNA, the CDR3 is TGTGCCAGCAGACCAAATCAAGGGAAGGGCACTGAAGCTTTCTTT. Translation: CASRPNQGKGTEAFF.